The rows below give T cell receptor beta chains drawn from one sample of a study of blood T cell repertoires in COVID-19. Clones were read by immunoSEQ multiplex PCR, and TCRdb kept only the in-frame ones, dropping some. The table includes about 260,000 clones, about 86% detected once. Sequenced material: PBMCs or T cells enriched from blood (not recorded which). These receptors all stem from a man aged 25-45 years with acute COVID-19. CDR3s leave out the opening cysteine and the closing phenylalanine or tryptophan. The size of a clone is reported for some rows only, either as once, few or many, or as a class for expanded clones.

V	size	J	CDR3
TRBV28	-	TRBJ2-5	ASQNRGRETQY
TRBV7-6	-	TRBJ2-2	ASSLGTGNTGELF
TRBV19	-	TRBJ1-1	ASWDNMNTEAF
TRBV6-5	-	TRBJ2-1	ASSYTRGGDEQF
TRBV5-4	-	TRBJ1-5	ASTRRSGNSNQPQH
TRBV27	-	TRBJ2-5	ASSRGGPETQY
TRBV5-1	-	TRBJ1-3	ASSLAPGSGNTIY
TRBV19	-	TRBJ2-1	ASSEIAGGINEQF
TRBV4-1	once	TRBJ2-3	ASSQTPQQHTSTDTQY
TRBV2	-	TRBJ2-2	ASSALTGTGELF
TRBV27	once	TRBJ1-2	ASSLFAQGSGYT
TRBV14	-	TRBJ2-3	ASSQDIAGGSTDTQY
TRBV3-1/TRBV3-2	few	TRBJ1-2	ASSQAPLGGGSGYT